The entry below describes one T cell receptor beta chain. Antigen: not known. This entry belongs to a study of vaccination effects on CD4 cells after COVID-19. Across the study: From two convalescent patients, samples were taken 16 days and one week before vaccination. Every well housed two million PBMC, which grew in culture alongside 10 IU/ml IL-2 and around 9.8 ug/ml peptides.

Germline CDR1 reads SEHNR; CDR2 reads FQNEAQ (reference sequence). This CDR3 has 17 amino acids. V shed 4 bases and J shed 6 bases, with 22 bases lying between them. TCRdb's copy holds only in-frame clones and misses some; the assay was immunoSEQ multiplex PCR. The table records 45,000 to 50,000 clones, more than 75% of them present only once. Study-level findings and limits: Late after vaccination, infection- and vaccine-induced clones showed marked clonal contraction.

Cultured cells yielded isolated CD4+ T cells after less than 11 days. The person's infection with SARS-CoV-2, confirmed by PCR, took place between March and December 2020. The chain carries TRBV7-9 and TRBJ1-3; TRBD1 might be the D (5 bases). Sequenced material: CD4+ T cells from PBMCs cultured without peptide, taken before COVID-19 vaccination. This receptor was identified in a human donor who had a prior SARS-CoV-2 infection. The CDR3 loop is CASSSRKTADATNTIYF. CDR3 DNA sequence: TGTGCCAGCAGCTCGCGAAAGACAGCAGACGCTACAAACACCATATATTTT.